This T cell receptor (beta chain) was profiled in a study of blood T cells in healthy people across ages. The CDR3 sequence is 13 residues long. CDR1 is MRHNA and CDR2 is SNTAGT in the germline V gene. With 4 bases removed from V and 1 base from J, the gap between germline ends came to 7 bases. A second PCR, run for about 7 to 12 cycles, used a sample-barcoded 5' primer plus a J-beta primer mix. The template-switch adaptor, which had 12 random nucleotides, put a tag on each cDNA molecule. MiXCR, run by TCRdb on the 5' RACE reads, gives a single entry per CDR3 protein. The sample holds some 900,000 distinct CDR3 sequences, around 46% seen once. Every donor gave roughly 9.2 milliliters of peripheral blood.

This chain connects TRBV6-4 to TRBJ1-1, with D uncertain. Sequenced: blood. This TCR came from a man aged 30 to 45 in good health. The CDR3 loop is CASSARQNTEAFF. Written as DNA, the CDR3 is TGTGCCAGCAGTGCTCGACAGAACACTGAAGCTTTCTTT.